Listed below are T cell receptor beta chains from one sample, sequenced in a study of blood T cell repertoires in COVID-19. Assay: immunoSEQ multiplex PCR; the TCRdb copy retains only in-frame clones and omits some. The data contain 68,000 or so clones, 86% of them seen just once; the ten biggest clones take up more than 3.5%. The sample taken for sequencing was peripheral blood. The source is a man aged 45-65 years with acute or convalescent COVID-19. Each CDR3 is given with its conserved first and last residue. A D gene is named only where the DNA matches it firmly. Size is stated for part of the rows, as once, few or many counts, or as a class when the clone is expanded.

size: NA
J: TRBJ1-2
V: TRBV6-1
D: NA
CDR3: CASSEAHTGANYGYTF
DNA: TGTGCCAGCAGTGAAGCGCATACAGGAGCTAACTATGGCTACACCTTC

size: once
J: TRBJ2-5
V: TRBV3-1/TRBV3-2
D: TRBD1
CDR3: CASSQSDRAESQYF
DNA: TGTGCCAGCAGCCAATCGGACAGGGCTGAGTCCCAGTACTTC

size: NA
J: TRBJ2-2
V: TRBV19
D: TRBD2
CDR3: CASKLAGVTGELFF
DNA: TGTGCCAGTAAACTAGCGGGAGTCACCGGGGAGCTGTTTTTT

size: NA
J: TRBJ1-6
V: TRBV10-2
D: NA
CDR3: CASSQTENSPLHF
DNA: TGCGCCAGCAGTCAGACTGAGAATTCACCCCTCCACTTT

size: NA
J: TRBJ1-6
V: TRBV6-5
D: NA
CDR3: CASSYSSGNNSPLHF
DNA: TGTGCCAGCAGTTACTCGTCAGGGAACAACTCACCCCTCCACTTT

size: once
J: TRBJ2-1
V: TRBV7-9
D: TRBD2
CDR3: CASSLGGTSERSVSVF
DNA: TGTGCCAGCAGCTTAGGAGGGACTAGCGAGAGATCGGTTTCGGTCTTC

size: NA
J: TRBJ2-4
V: TRBV7-9
D: TRBD1
CDR3: CASSSRTGGRAKNIQYF
DNA: TGTGCCAGCAGCTCCCGGACAGGGGGCCGCGCCAAAAACATTCAGTACTTC

size: NA
J: TRBJ1-2
V: TRBV7-9
D: TRBD1
CDR3: CASSLGQGRDGYTF
DNA: TGTGCCAGCAGCTTGGGACAGGGTAGGGATGGCTACACCTTC

size: NA
J: TRBJ1-5
V: TRBV2
D: TRBD1
CDR3: CASRGGQGDQPQHF
DNA: TGTGCCAGCAGGGGGGGACAGGGAGATCAGCCCCAGCATTTT

size: NA
J: TRBJ1-5
V: TRBV5-1
D: NA
CDR3: CASSPTGSNQPQHF
DNA: TGCGCCAGCAGTCCCACAGGGAGCAATCAGCCCCAGCATTTT

size: NA
J: TRBJ2-4
V: TRBV3-1/TRBV3-2
D: TRBD2
CDR3: CASSQLRGDIQYF
DNA: TGTGCCAGCAGCCAACTCCGGGGGGACATTCAGTACTTC

size: NA
J: TRBJ1-2
V: TRBV18
D: TRBD1
CDR3: CASSPPLRDSGYTF
DNA: TGTGCCAGCTCACCACCGTTAAGGGACAGTGGCTACACCTTC

size: once
J: TRBJ2-2
V: TRBV9
D: TRBD2
CDR3: CASSASGRGTGELFF
DNA: TGTGCCAGCAGCGCTAGCGGGAGGGGGACCGGGGAGCTGTTTTTT

size: NA
J: TRBJ1-1
V: TRBV11-3
D: TRBD1
CDR3: CASSTRQGRNTEAFF
DNA: TGTGCCAGCAGCACAAGACAGGGACGGAACACTGAAGCTTTCTTT

size: medium-sized
J: TRBJ2-1
V: TRBV7-3
D: TRBD2
CDR3: CASSLELAGGIYNEQFF
DNA: TGTGCCAGCAGCTTAGAGCTAGCGGGGGGCATATACAATGAGCAGTTCTTC

size: NA
J: TRBJ1-2
V: TRBV11-2
D: NA
CDR3: CASSGSRGGFGYTF
DNA: TGTGCCAGCAGCGGCTCGCGGGGAGGATTTGGCTACACCTTC